These 23 T cell receptor beta chains were all obtained from the same sample, sequenced in a study of CD8 T cells in Susac syndrome. RNA, at about 0.45 to 1 ug, was reverse transcribed with random hexamers. TCRdb re-derived calls from the immunoSEQ multiplex PCR reads in MiXCR, one entry per CDR3 protein. The sample lists about 150,000 distinct CDR3 sequences, 85% to 95% seen once, with around 0.15% in the top ten. Sequenced input: CD4+ T cells from PBMCs. Receptors were obtained from a human donor with Susac syndrome.

The chain combines TRBV3-1 with TRBJ2-1, with D tentatively TRBD1 (6 bases). The CDR3 loop spans 16 amino acids. V gave up 0 bases and J gave up 3 bases, with 12 bases separating them. Germline V CDR1 and CDR2: LGHDT, YNNKEL (reference sequence). DNA of the CDR3: TGTGCCAGCAGCCAAGACCCGGGACACTACTACAATGAGCAGTTCTTC. Its protein product is CASSQDPGHYYNEQFF.

The chain joins TRBV6-5 to TRBJ2-7; TRBD1 is a possible D gene (5 bases). The germline V gene encodes CDR1 MNHEY and CDR2 SVGAGI. The CDR3 length is 11 residues. The V end was cut by 7 bases, the J end by 3 bases, with 7 bases between. The CDR3 bases are TGTGCCAGCAAGGGGCTCTACGAGCAGTACTTC. Translated: CASKGLYEQYF.

The CDR3 DNA reads TGTGCCAGCAGCCAAGGGGGCGGGTTAGCTTTCTTT. Its translation: CASSQGGGLAFF. The rearrangement joins TRBV3-1 to TRBJ1-1; D possibly corresponds to TRBD1 (5 bases). The germline V gene encodes CDR1 LGHDT and CDR2 YNNKEL (reference sequence). There are 12 residues in the CDR3. The germline V and J ends were trimmed by 1 base and 10 bases, with 10 bases remaining between them.

The genes are TRBV9 and TRBJ2-6; unclear D gene. The CDR3 sequence is 15 residues long. Trimming cost V 3 bases and J 4 bases, with 11 bases left between them. CDR1 is SGDLS, CDR2 YYNGEE, per germline. CDR3 amino acids: CASSASSSGANVLTF. In nucleotides, the CDR3 is TGTGCCAGCAGCGCTAGTTCTTCGGGGGCCAACGTCCTGACTTTC.

As regards this clonotype: The conserved phenylalanine or tryptophan normally closing the CDR3 is absent here, so this likely arose from a read error. This chain links TRBV24-1 with TRBJ2-3; D is perhaps TRBD2 (6 bases). This CDR3 region has 16 residues. Trimming stripped 2 bases from V and 3 bases from J, with 14 bases between. The germline gives CDR1 KGHDR, CDR2 SFDVKD. CDR3 sequence reads: CATSDSPGLGTDTQYL. The CDR3, as DNA: TGTGCCACCAGTGATTCGCCGGGACTGGGAACAGATACGCAGTATCTT.

The rearrangement uses TRBV5-6 and TRBJ1-1; weak D call: TRBD1 (5 bases). CDR1 is SGHDT and CDR2 is YYEEEE in the germline V gene. The CDR3 is 16 amino acids. The V gene lost 1 base and the J gene lost 10 bases, with 23 bases spanning the gap. The CDR3 DNA reads TGTGCCAGCAGCTTGACCCTGGGACCAACTTCGGTGGGAGCTTTCTTT. This encodes CASSLTLGPTSVGAFF. Filled out from reference TRBV5-6 and TRBJ1-1, the complete variable domain reads DAGVTQSPTHLIKTRGQQVTLRCSPKSGHDTVSWYQQALGQGPQFIFQYYEEEERQRGNFPDRFSGHQFPNYSSELNVNALLLGDSALYLCASSLTLGPTSVGAFFGQGTRLTVV.

The CDR3 coding sequence is TGTGCCAGCAGTTTGAACAGTGGCTATAATTCACCCCTCCACTTT. Its protein is CASSLNSGYNSPLHF. The chain has TRBV28 and TRBJ1-6; D call uncertain. The CDR3 runs 15 residues. V was cut by 3 bases and J by 3 bases, with 9 bases left in between. CDR1 is MDHEN, CDR2 SYDVKM, per germline.

The J gene is TRBJ2-3, the V gene TRBV7-6; 11 bases match TRBD2. The CDR3 is 16 residues long. CDR1 is SGHVS, CDR2 FNYEAQ, per germline. J was trimmed by 2 bases and V by 3 bases; bases with no gene match: 4. Here the CDR3 DNA reads TGTGCCAGCAGCTTGGGTAGCGGGGGGGCCACAGATACGCAGTATTTT. This gives the protein CASSLGSGGATDTQYF.

This sequence joins TRBV7-2 and TRBJ2-2; D may correspond to TRBD1 or TRBD2 (5 bases each). The germline CDR1 and CDR2 sequences are SGHTA and FQGNSA. The CDR3 is 16 amino acids. V shed 5 bases and J shed 3 bases, with 16 bases lying between them. CDR3 residues: CASSTSRDPYTGELFF. CDR3 DNA: TGTGCCAGCAGCACGAGCCGGGACCCTTACACCGGGGAGCTGTTTTTT.

CDR3 sequence reads: CASSLEGTKGEQYF. The CDR3 DNA is TGTGCCAGCAGCTTAGAAGGCACCAAGGGCGAGCAGTACTTC. The chain combines TRBV7-9 with TRBJ2-7; D unclear. Deletions cut 1 base from V and 6 bases from J, with 13 bases between. The CDR3 has 14 residues. Germline CDR1 SEHNR, CDR2 FQNEAQ (reference sequence). The whole variable domain, filled in from reference TRBV7-9 and TRBJ2-7, reads DTGVSQNPRHKITKRGQNVTFRCDPISEHNRLYWYRQTLGQGPEFLTYFQNEAQLEKSRLLSDRFSAERPKGSFSTLEIQRTEQGDSAMYLCASSLEGTKGEQYFGPGTRLTVT.

J is TRBJ2-7 and V is TRBV10-3; 8 positions agree with TRBD1. Losses at the gene ends were 5 bases for V and 0 bases for J; bases not matched to a gene: 3. The CDR3 totals 14 residues. In germline, CDR1 is ENHRY, CDR2 SYGVKD. This chain's CDR3 is CAISRDRFSYEQYF. The CDR3 DNA is TGTGCCATCAGTAGGGACAGGTTCTCCTACGAGCAGTACTTC.

V gene TRBV20-1 combines with J gene TRBJ2-5, with D hard to call. The length of the CDR3 is 12 residues. Germline V gene data show CDR1 as DFQATT and CDR2 as SNEGSKA (reference sequence). The CDR3 loop reads CAPTGSQETQYF. The CDR3 DNA follows: TGCGCCCCAACCGGCTCGCAAGAGACCCAGTACTTC.

V and J are TRBV12-3 or TRBV12-4 and TRBJ1-4; 7 bases align to TRBD1. The CDR3 contains 14 residues. The J segment lost 8 bases and the V segment lost 6 bases, leaving 9 bases of the junction unmatched. The DNA for the CDR3 is TGTGCCAGCAGACCTCGACAGGGCAGGGAAAAACTGTTTTTT. Translated, it gives CASRPRQGREKLFF.

This clonotype was recorded only once. The chain is built from TRBV20-1 and TRBJ2-5; D call uncertain. V lost 1 base and J lost 5, with 5 bases in between. CDR3 length equals 11 residues. Per germline, CDR1 DFQATT and CDR2 SNEGSKA (reference sequence). The CDR3 DNA reads as TGCAGTGCTAGAGTTAGGGAGACCCAGTACTTC. It yields the protein CSARVRETQYF.

This chain joins TRBV7-9 and TRBJ2-1, with 7 bases identical to TRBD1. With V trimmed by 7 bases and J by 6 bases, 9 bases remained unmatched. This CDR3 has 14 amino acids. Germline V gene lookup returns CDR1 SEHNR and CDR2 FQNEAQ (reference sequence). Written as DNA, the CDR3 is TGTGCCAGCACACTACGACAGGGCCTCAATGAGCAGTTCTTC. This encodes CASTLRQGLNEQFF.

The rearrangement uses TRBV3-1 and TRBJ2-5; D is ambiguous. Trimming took off 4 bases at V and 5 bases at J, with 14 bases between the two ends. This CDR3 is 14 amino acids long. Germline CDR1 LGHDT, CDR2 YNNKEL (reference sequence). The CDR3 DNA follows: TGTGCCAGCAGCCGGCCCACTTGGAAGGAGACCCAGTACTTC. Translated: CASSRPTWKETQYF.

The V call is TRBV14, the J call TRBJ2-3, with 10 bases lining up with TRBD2. Germline V CDR1 and CDR2: SGHDN, FVKESK. After removal of 2 bases from V and 8 bases from J, the junction contained 13 bases not matched to a gene. The CDR3 spans 17 residues. DNA for the CDR3: TGTGCCAGCAGCCAACCGACGGGACTAGCGCCGGCCGGTACGCAGTATTTT. As protein: CASSQPTGLAPAGTQYF.

This sequence joins TRBV20-1 and TRBJ2-7; no clear D. Per germline, CDR1 DFQATT and CDR2 SNEGSKA (reference sequence). CDR3 size: 12 residues. The V end lost 5 bases, the J end lost 3 bases, and 11 bases lay between the germline ends. CDR3 amino acids: CSAPAQSYEQYF. The DNA for the CDR3 is TGCAGTGCTCCTGCCCAGAGCTACGAGCAGTACTTC.

The rearrangement uses TRBV20-1 and TRBJ1-1; no definite D call. The CDR3 is 11 amino acids. Germline-derived CDR1 and CDR2 are DFQATT and SNEGSKA (reference sequence). Between the trimmed V and J ends, which lost 7 bases and 4 bases, there was a span of 10 bases. CDR3 bases: TGCAGTGGTAAAAGCCGCACTGAAGCTTTCTTT. This sequence encodes CSGKSRTEAFF.

The V gene is TRBV21-1, the J gene TRBJ2-1; the DNA was not used to check the table's D call, TRBD2. TRBV21-1 is assigned pseudogene status. CDR3 length equals 18 residues. The CDR3 DNA reads TGTGCCAGCGGCATCCTCTCGCGGGGGGCCTCTCCGAACAATGAGCAGTTCTTC. It encodes CASGILSRGASPNNEQFF.

This sequence joins TRBV7-2 and TRBJ2-1; D not resolved. The V gene's germline CDR1 is SGHTA and CDR2 FQGNSA. Trimming removed 5 bases from V and 7 bases from J, with 9 bases in between. CDR3 length equals 12 residues. The CDR3 protein is CASSPPSNEQFF. CDR3 DNA sequence: TGTGCCAGCAGCCCCCCCAGTAATGAGCAGTTCTTC.

This chain connects TRBV12-3 or TRBV12-4 to TRBJ1-5, with D perhaps matching TRBD1 (5 bases). With 5 bases removed from V and 2 bases from J, the gap between germline ends came to 13 bases. The CDR3 runs 15 residues. CDR3 in DNA: TGTGCCAGCAGTCCCGGCGAAGGGGGCAATCAGCCCCAGCATTTT. Protein sequence: CASSPGEGGNQPQHF.

The rearrangement uses TRBV12-3 or TRBV12-4 and TRBJ2-1; a possible D gene is TRBD1 (5 bases). V lost 3 bases to trimming and J lost 6 bases, with 12 bases between them. This CDR3 contains 14 residues. CDR3 sequence: CASSFLGASNEQFF. The DNA of the CDR3 is TGTGCCAGCAGTTTTCTAGGGGCAAGCAATGAGCAGTTCTTC.